Included here is one T cell receptor (beta chain) sequence, with context. The antigen is not known. This entry belongs to a study of blood T cells in healthy people across ages. The CDR3 has 13 residues. Germline CDR1 SGHTA, CDR2 FQGTGA. Primed by a sample-barcoded 5' primer and a J-beta primer mix, a second PCR proceeded for about 7 to 11 cycles. TCRdb called the 5' RACE reads again in MiXCR, with one record for every CDR3 protein. The data contain approximately 780,000 distinct CDR3 sequences, 25% to 30% of them seen just once; the ten biggest clones take up less than 3.5%. Points from the study as a whole: Unknown CMV status may confound age-related changes in expanded clones. Long-lived donors carried more naive CD4+ cells and greater diversity than aged donors.

This sample also appeared in a second study, on T cells of mothers and their children. That paper states: Each donor was one of three healthy Caucasian mothers or one of their six children. Mother-child pairs who were related displayed a slightly higher overlap than unrelated pairs, a difference that was non-significant.

The sample consisted of blood. The TCR sequence derives from a boy aged 10-17 years in good health. The V call is TRBV7-3, the J call TRBJ2-5; D not certain. The DNA end is more similar to TRBJ2-1, so the J call may be wrong. The CDR3 region has the DNA TGTGCCAGCAGCTTCCGGACCCAGAATGAGCAGTTCTTC. Translated: CASSFRTQNEQFF.